This T cell receptor beta chain was profiled in a study of glioma-infiltrating T cells after dendritic cell vaccination. Data came from immunoSEQ multiplex PCR; TCRdb stores just in-frame clones and leaves some out. Altogether roughly 100,000 clones are present, approximately 81% being singletons, with the ten largest covering 2.5% to 3%. V gave up 5 bases and J gave up 4 bases; unmatched junction bases: 9. The CDR3 is 15 residues long. Per the germline V gene, CDR1 is MNHEY and CDR2 is SVGAGI. This TCR came from a human donor with glioblastoma. The material sequenced was blood, taken before dendritic cell vaccination. The chain carries TRBV6-5 and TRBJ1-1, with 8 bases that match TRBD1. The DNA of the CDR3 is TGTGCCAGCAGTCGCCGACAGGGGATGGCCACTGAAGCTTTCTTT. The encoded protein is CASSRRQGMATEAFF.